This T cell receptor (beta chain) was obtained from a study of regulatory T cells in long-lasting Graves disease. TCR beta libraries were built with iRepertoire HTBI primers and Arm-PCR of CDR3 regions. TCRdb recomputed calls from the multiplex PCR reads with MiXCR, one row per CDR3 protein. The sample records 350,000 to 450,000 distinct CDR3 sequences, 14% to 15% being singletons. From germline, CDR1 is DFQATT and CDR2 SNEGSKA (reference sequence). Trimming stripped 3 bases from V and 3 bases from J, with 12 bases between. The CDR3 totals 13 residues. The time point is: newly diagnosed GD, antithyroid drugs for less than 3 months. PBMCs provided the RNA from which the TCR library was made. This clonotype was observed a few times. The same data also went into a second study, on T cells in Graves' hyperthyroidism and ophthalmopathy.

The TCR comes from a woman in her twenties or thirties with Graves disease. The sequencing used peripheral blood mononuclear cells (PBMCs), collected at new diagnosis, from a patient treated with antithyroid drugs. The rearrangement links TRBV20-1 to TRBJ2-7; D perhaps matches TRBD1 (5 bases). The CDR3 DNA reads as TGCAGTGCTAGTACAGGAACAAACTACGAGCAGTACTTC. Translation: CSASTGTNYEQYF.